The clone carrying this T cell receptor (beta chain) was recorded a few times. Its target is unknown. These data are taken from a study of Graves' ophthalmopathy and Graves' hyperthyroidism. Study observations and caveats: Blood was where most expanded thyroid clonotypes above 0.001 frequency also turned up.

Investigators amplified TCR beta CDR3 regions from RNA transcripts. An initial RT-PCR round employing HTBI primers preceded a second-round multiplex PCR. Using its own MiXCR run on the multiplex PCR reads, TCRdb lists one record per CDR3 protein. This sample yields a few hundred thousand distinct CDR3 sequences, of which roughly 39% are seen a single time; 3.5% to 5% belongs to the top ten. V lost 0 bases to trimming and J lost 1 base, with 9 bases between them. Germline loops: CDR1 SGHAT, CDR2 FQNNGV. This CDR3 contains 16 residues. This chain joins TRBV11-2 and TRBJ1-4; D not certain. This clonotype was sampled from an adult man with Graves' hyperthyroidism. The sample was peripheral blood or thyroid tissue (not recorded which). The chain's CDR3 is CASSLDPEGTNEKLFF. DNA for the CDR3: TGTGCCAGCAGCTTAGATCCCGAGGGAACTAATGAAAAACTGTTTTTT.